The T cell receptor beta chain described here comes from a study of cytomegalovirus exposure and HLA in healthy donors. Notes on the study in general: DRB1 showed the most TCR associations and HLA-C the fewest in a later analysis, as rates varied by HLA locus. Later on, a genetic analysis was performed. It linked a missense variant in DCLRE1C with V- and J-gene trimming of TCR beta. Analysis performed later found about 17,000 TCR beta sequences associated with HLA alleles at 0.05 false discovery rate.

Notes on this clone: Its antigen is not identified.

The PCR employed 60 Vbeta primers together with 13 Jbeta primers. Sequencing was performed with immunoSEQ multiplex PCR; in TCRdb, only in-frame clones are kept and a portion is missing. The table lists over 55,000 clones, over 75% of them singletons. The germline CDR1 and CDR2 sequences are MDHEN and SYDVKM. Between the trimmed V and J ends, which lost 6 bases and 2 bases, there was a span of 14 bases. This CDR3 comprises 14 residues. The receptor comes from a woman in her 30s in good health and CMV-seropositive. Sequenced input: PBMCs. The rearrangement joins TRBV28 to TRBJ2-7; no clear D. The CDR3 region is CASSLRVLPYEQYF. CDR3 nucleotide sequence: TGTGCCAGCAGCCTCCGGGTTCTCCCCTACGAGCAGTACTTC.